Below, 10 T cell receptor beta chains from the same sample are listed, as sequenced in a study of T cell clonality in common variable immunodeficiency. Assay used: immunoSEQ multiplex PCR; TCRdb lists only in-frame clones, some missing. This sample carries tens of thousands of clones, none of them present only once. Sequencing was performed on peripheral blood mononuclear cells. The receptor source for this set is a person aged 18 to 75 in good health.

The sample holds many counts of this clone. The CDR3 bases that were read are TGCAGCGTTGTCAGAGAGGGGAATGAA. Residues: CSVVREGNE. The full-length CDR3 reads as CSVVREGNEAFF. The chain recombines TRBV29-1 with TRBJ1-1; D might be TRBD1 (5 bases). The read ends 3 residues early relative to the CDR3; the germline J gene fills the gap. Germline CDR1 SQVTM, CDR2 ANQGSEA. The V end was cut by 4 bases, the J end by 7 bases, with 13 bases between. The CDR3 sequence is 12 residues long.

This clone has ten or more counts. The read ends 3 residues shy of where the CDR3 ends; the end is completed using the germline J gene. The rearrangement joins TRBV7-7 to TRBJ2-5; D perhaps matches TRBD1 (5 bases). Deletions cut 1 base from V and 5 bases from J, with 11 bases between. Germline V gene data show CDR1 as SSHAT and CDR2 as FNYEAQ (reference sequence). The CDR3 has 14 residues. The DNA read from the CDR3 is TGTGCCAGCAGCTTAGGGGGCGCAGGGGAGACC. Its translation: CASSLGGAGET. Given in full, the CDR3 is CASSLGGAGETQYF.

This clone was recorded many times. Read coverage stops 3 residues before the CDR3 terminus; the germline J gene supplies the remainder. V usage is TRBV19 and J usage is TRBJ1-1, with 7 nucleotides matching TRBD1. The germline V gene has CDR1 LNHDA and CDR2 SQIVND (reference sequence). The CDR3 is 17 amino acids. With V trimmed by 4 bases and J by 1 base, 12 bases remained unmatched. CDR3 loop: CASSTRQGGSTNTEAFF. CDR3 DNA (partial): TGTGCCAGTAGTACCCGACAGGGCGGGTCGACGAACACTGAA.

This clone occurred many times. The read ends 3 residues early relative to the CDR3; the germline J gene fills the gap. The chain combines TRBV5-1 with TRBJ2-1, with TRBD2 matching over 11 bases. The V gene end was trimmed by 6 bases and the J gene end by 7 bases; junction bases not matched to a gene: 6. Germline CDR1 and CDR2: SGHRS and YFSETQ. The CDR3 totals 14 residues. CDR3: CASTTSGSMNEQFF. CDR3 DNA (partial): TGCGCCAGCACTACTAGCGGGAGTATGAATGAG.

This clone was picked up many times. Sequencing ends 3 residues short of the CDR3 end; the germline J gene provides the rest. The chain links TRBV10-3 to TRBJ1-1; tentatively, D is TRBD1 (6 bases). Per germline, CDR1 ENHRY and CDR2 SYGVKD. This CDR3 comprises 14 residues. The CDR3 DNA, read in part, is TGTGCCAGCCTCCCGGGGAGACAGGCTTTAGGA. Translated, it gives CASLPGRQALG. The whole CDR3 protein reads CASLPGRQALGAFF.

This clone was counted ten times or more. An end of the junction does not agree with germline; a read error may underlie this. Read data end 3 residues before the CDR3 end; the end is taken from the germline J gene. This chain links TRBV11-3 with TRBJ1-1, with D perhaps matching TRBD1 (6 bases). Germline loops: CDR1 SGHNT, CDR2 YENEEA. CDR3 length: 14 residues. Incomplete CDR3 DNA: TGTGCCAGCAGCTTACGCTCAGGGGACACCGAA. This encodes CASSLRSGDTE. The whole CDR3 reads CASSLRSGDTEAFF.

The table lists this clone with many counts. The read ends 3 residues before the CDR3 terminus; that terminus is restored from the germline J gene. The rearrangement uses TRBV14 and TRBJ2-7; 9 nucleotides line up with TRBD2. The CDR3 runs 15 residues. Germline V CDR1 and CDR2: SGHDN, FVKESK. V was clipped by 1 base and J by 6 bases; unmatched bases: 7. The CDR3 reads CASSQGAGGAVEQYF. CDR3 DNA, as far as it was read: TGTGCCAGCAGCCAAGGTGCGGGGGGGGCGGTCGAG.

This clone was seen many times. The read ends 3 residues shy of where the CDR3 ends; the end is completed using the germline J gene. J is TRBJ2-1 and V is TRBV20-1; TRBD2 matches at 8 bases. Germline V gene lookup returns CDR1 DFQATT and CDR2 SNEGSKA (reference sequence). The CDR3 loop spans 15 amino acids. J gave up 0 bases and V 5 bases, and 6 bases lay outside the gene matches. This CDR3 is CSAEILAGSYNEQFF. CDR3 DNA (partial): TGCAGTGCTGAGATTCTAGCGGGCTCCTACAATGAG.

At least ten counts were recorded for this clone. With the read ending 3 residues before the CDR3 end, the germline J gene is used to fill in that end. This sequence joins TRBV29-1 and TRBJ1-1, with D perhaps matching TRBD1 (6 bases). V lost 2 bases, J lost 3 bases, and 16 bases lay in between. The CDR3 runs 15 residues. Germline CDR1 is SQVTM and CDR2 is ANQGSEA. The sequenced part of the CDR3 DNA is TGCAGCGTTGAAAACGTGGGCCAGGGGTACACTGAA. This encodes CSVENVGQGYTE. The complete CDR3 reads CSVENVGQGYTEAFF.

This clone has at least ten counts. The observed sequence ends 3 residues before the CDR3 terminus, with the missing tail filled in from the germline J gene. The V gene is TRBV20-1, the J gene TRBJ1-5; D remains ambiguous. This CDR3 is 14 amino acids long. Germline V gene data show CDR1 as DFQATT and CDR2 as SNEGSKA (reference sequence). V was pared by 6 bases and J by 3 bases, with 15 bases between. The CDR3: CSATEGAFNQPQHF. The sequenced CDR3 bases are TGCAGTGCGACGGAGGGCGCGTTCAATCAGCCC.